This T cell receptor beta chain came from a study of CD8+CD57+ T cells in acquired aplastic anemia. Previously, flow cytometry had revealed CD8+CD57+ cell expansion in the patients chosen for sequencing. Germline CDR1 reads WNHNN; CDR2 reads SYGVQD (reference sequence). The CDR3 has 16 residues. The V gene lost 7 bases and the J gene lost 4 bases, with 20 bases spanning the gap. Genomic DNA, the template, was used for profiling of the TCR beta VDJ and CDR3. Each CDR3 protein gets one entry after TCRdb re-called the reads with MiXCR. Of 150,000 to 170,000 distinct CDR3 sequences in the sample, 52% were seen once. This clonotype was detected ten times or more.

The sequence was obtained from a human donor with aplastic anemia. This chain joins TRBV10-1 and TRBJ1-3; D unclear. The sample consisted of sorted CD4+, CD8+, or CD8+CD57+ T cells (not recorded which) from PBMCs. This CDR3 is CASMDHREGEGNTIYF. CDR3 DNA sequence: TGCGCCAGCATGGACCACCGGGAGGGAGAAGGAAACACCATATATTTT.